The clone carrying this TCR beta chain showed up just once. The CDR3 spans 17 residues. The J segment lost 5 bases and the V segment lost 4 bases, leaving 17 bases of the junction unmatched. Germline loops: CDR1 SGHKS, CDR2 YYEKEE (reference sequence). This record comes from a study of blood T cell repertoires in COVID-19. As for the study in general: Specimens from acute and convalescent COVID-19 originated in the United States, Italy and Spain. PBMCs, B-cell-depleted T cells, or T cells were the source of the cDNA or gDNA that made up the material.

Per the original methods: By means of reference gene primer amplification, nucleated cell counts were estimated. The table came from immunoSEQ multiplex PCR; TCRdb's copy has only in-frame clones and leaves some out. That table supplies the V and J calls and clone size; D and trimming were determined from the DNA. The data show around 250,000 clones, around 83% seen once. The TCR sequence derives from a woman between 35 and 50 years old who had recovered from COVID-19. The specimen was peripheral blood. The chain recombines TRBV5-5 with TRBJ1-1; 7 bases are a match to TRBD1. CDR3 loop: CASSTDRAIQLRTEAFF. The CDR3, as DNA: TGTGCCAGCAGCACCGACAGGGCTATACAACTTAGGACTGAAGCTTTCTTT.